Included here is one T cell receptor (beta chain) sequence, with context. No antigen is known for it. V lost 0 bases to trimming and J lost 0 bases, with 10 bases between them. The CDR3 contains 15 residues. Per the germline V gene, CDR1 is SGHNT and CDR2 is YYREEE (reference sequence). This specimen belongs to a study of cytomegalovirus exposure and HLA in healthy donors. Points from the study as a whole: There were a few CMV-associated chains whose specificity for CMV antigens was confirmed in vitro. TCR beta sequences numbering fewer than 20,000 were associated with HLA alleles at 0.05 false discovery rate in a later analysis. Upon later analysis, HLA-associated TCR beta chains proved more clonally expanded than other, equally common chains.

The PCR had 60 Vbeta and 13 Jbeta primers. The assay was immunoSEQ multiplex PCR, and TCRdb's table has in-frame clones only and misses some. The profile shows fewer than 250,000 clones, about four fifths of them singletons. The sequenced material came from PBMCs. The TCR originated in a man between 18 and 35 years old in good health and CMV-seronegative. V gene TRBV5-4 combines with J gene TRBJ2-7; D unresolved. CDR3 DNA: TGTGCCAGCAGCTTGGAAGTCCAGTCCTCCTACGAGCAGTACTTC. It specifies CASSLEVQSSYEQYF.